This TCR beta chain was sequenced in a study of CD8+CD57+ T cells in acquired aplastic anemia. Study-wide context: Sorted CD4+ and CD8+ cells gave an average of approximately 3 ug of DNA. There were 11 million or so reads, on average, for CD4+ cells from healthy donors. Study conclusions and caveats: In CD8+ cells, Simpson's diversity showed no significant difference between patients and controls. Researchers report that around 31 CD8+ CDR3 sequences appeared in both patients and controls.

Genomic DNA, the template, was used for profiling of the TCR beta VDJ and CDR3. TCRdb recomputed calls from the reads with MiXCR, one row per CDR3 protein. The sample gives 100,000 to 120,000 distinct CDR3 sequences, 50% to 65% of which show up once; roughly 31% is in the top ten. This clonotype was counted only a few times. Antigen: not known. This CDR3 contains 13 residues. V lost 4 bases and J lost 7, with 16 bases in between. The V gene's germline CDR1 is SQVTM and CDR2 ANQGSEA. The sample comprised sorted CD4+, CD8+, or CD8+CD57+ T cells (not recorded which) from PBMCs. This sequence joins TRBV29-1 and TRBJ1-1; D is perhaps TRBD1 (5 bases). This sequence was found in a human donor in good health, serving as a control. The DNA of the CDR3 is TGCAGCGTTGCGAAGACGGCCCAGGGTGAAGCTTTCTTT. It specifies CSVAKTAQGEAFF.